These 14 T cell receptor beta chains originate from one sample sequenced in a study of shared clonotypes between healthy human individuals. The repertoire was sequenced with immunoSEQ multiplex PCR; TCRdb's copy has only in-frame clones and lacks some. The sample consists of about 600,000 clones, around three quarters of them appearing once. Sequences were obtained from PBMCs. These receptors were taken from a woman between 40 and 50 years old in good health. Some clones in this sample may be carry-over from other donors' samples.

Of note for this clone: The sample has other DNA sequences that encode this CDR3 too. J is TRBJ2-5 and V is TRBV30; D unclear. Germline CDR1 GTSNPN, CDR2 SVGIG (reference sequence). CDR3 length equals 13 residues. V lost 3 bases, J lost 1 base, and 9 bases lay in between. The CDR3 DNA follows: TGTGCCTGGAGCGTAAACCTCCAAGAGACCCAGTACTTC. It translates to CAWSVNLQETQYF. Full variable domain (remainder filled in from reference TRBV30 and TRBJ2-5): SQTIHQWPATLVQPVGSPLSLECTVEGTSNPNLYWYRQAAGRGLQLLFYSVGIGQISSEVPQNLSASRPQDRQFILSSKKLLLSDSGFYLCAWSVNLQETQYFGPGTRLLVL.

V gene TRBV10-3 combines with J gene TRBJ1-2, with 10 bases fitting TRBD1. The V and J ends lost 10 bases and 4 bases, in that order; junction bases with no gene match: 3. Germline CDR1 and CDR2: ENHRY and SYGVKD. This CDR3 spans 12 amino acids. The CDR3 protein is CATGTGAYGYTF. In nucleotides, the CDR3 is TGTGCCACCGGGACAGGGGCCTATGGCTACACCTTC.

CDR3 nucleotides: TGTGCCAGCAGCCCAGGGGACAGCAACTATGGCTACACCTTC. Amino acids: CASSPGDSNYGYTF. The chain uses TRBV6-1 and TRBJ1-2; 7 bases are shared with TRBD1. This CDR3 has 14 residues. After removal of 6 bases from V and 2 bases from J, the junction contained 6 bases not matched to a gene. Germline CDR1 reads MNHNS; CDR2 reads SASEGT.

The gene calls are TRBV6-5 and TRBJ2-1; 13 nucleotides match TRBD2. Germline trimming cut 4 bases from V and 10 bases from J; bases unmatched to any gene: 7. The germline CDR1 and CDR2 sequences are MNHEY and SVGAGI. The CDR3 length is 15 residues. The CDR3: CASSSPGLAGREQFF. The CDR3 DNA sequence: TGTGCCAGCAGTTCGCCGGGACTAGCGGGACGAGAGCAGTTCTTC.

V usage is TRBV30 and J usage is TRBJ2-7; the D gene is possibly TRBD2 (6 bases). V lost 4 bases and J lost 10, with 17 bases in between. Germline loops: CDR1 GTSNPN, CDR2 SVGIG (reference sequence). CDR3 length: 12 amino acids. The CDR3 DNA follows: TGTGCCTGGACTGCCGGGACTCCGGCCCAGTACTTC. Translation gives CAWTAGTPAQYF.

This sequence joins TRBV5-6 and TRBJ2-7; unclear D gene. Looked up from germline, CDR1 is SGHDT and CDR2 is YYEEEE. V was shortened by 0 bases and J by 0 bases, with 7 bases between the two germline ends. The CDR3 sequence is 14 residues long. The CDR3 protein is CASSLDSYSYEQYF. Written as DNA, the CDR3 is TGTGCCAGCAGCTTGGACTCCTACTCCTACGAGCAGTACTTC.

This chain uses TRBV12-5 with TRBJ1-5; perhaps TRBD1 as D (5 bases). Looked up from germline, CDR1 is LGHNT and CDR2 is FRNRAP. With 4 bases removed from V and 1 base from J, the gap between germline ends came to 8 bases. This CDR3 has 14 residues. The CDR3 DNA sequence: TGTGCTAGTGGTTCCGGGGACAGCAATCAGCCCCAGCATTTT. It encodes CASGSGDSNQPQHF.

A word on this clone: A far larger clone is just one base off, so this is likely a read error. The same CDR3 arises from other DNA sequences in this sample as well. The chain employs TRBV4-2 and TRBJ1-1; D gene ambiguous. The germline V and J ends were trimmed by 3 bases and 1 base, with 12 bases remaining between them. The germline V gene has CDR1 LGHNA and CDR2 YNFKEQ. The CDR3 consists of 15 residues. The CDR3 reads CASSQTTLTNTEAFF. The CDR3 nucleotides are TGTGCCAGCAGCCAGACTACTTTAACGAACACTGAAGCTTTCTTT.

V and J are TRBV2 and TRBJ2-7; 7 nucleotides match TRBD2. The germline V gene encodes CDR1 SNHLY and CDR2 FYNNEI. Losses at the gene ends were 5 bases for V and 0 bases for J; bases not matched to a gene: 7. CDR3 length equals 15 residues. The CDR3 bases are TGTGCCAGCAGTCTACGCGGGAGTCTCTCCTACGAGCAGTACTTC. It translates to CASSLRGSLSYEQYF.

The chain joins TRBV28 to TRBJ2-7; the D gene is possibly TRBD2 (6 bases). CDR1 and CDR2 (germline): MDHEN, SYDVKM. The CDR3 is 16 amino acids. Trimming took off 5 bases at V and 3 bases at J, with 20 bases between the two ends. CDR3 amino acids: CASSIAAGTGLYEQYF. DNA for the CDR3: TGTGCCAGCAGTATAGCCGCCGGGACTGGGCTCTACGAGCAGTACTTC.

This clone was recorded once. CDR3: CASSSDTGLYGYTF. DNA for the CDR3: TGTGCCAGCAGCTCCGATACAGGCCTCTATGGCTACACCTTC. The J gene is TRBJ1-2, the V gene TRBV7-2; weak D call: TRBD1 (5 bases). V was clipped by 4 bases and J by 4 bases, with 13 bases between them. The length of the CDR3 is 14 residues. The V gene's germline CDR1 is SGHTA and CDR2 FQGNSA.

This chain uses TRBV28 with TRBJ2-7; a weak D match, TRBD2 (7 bases). This CDR3 is 16 amino acids long. From germline, CDR1 is MDHEN and CDR2 SYDVKM. The ends were cut back, 5 bases at V and 0 bases at J, with 17 bases in the middle. CDR3 in DNA: TGTGCCAGCAGTACCCCGGGGGGCAAGAGCTCCTACGAGCAGTACTTC. It specifies CASSTPGGKSSYEQYF.

J is TRBJ2-7 and V is TRBV5-5, with D uncertain. The CDR3 length is 13 residues. The V end lost 0 bases, the J end lost 4 bases, and 8 bases lay between the germline ends. Germline CDR1 SGHKS, CDR2 YYEKEE (reference sequence). The CDR3 coding sequence is TGTGCCAGCAGCTTGGTCGGACCGTACGAGCAGTACTTC. It specifies CASSLVGPYEQYF.

The CDR3 loop reads CASSLFINRDTRREQFF. The CDR3 nucleotides read TGCGCCAGCAGCCTCTTCATTAACCGGGACACCCGGCGGGAGCAGTTCTTC. The chain uses TRBV4-1 and TRBJ2-1; D possibly corresponds to TRBD1 (6 bases). Germline CDR1 MGHRA, CDR2 YSYEKL. The CDR3 totals 17 residues. Trimming removed 4 bases at V and 10 bases at J, with 26 bases between.